This T cell receptor (beta chain) was recorded in a study of shared clonotypes between healthy human individuals. Naive CD8 populations comprised CD45RO-negative cells positively selected for CCR7, excluding terminally differentiated effector memory CD45RA+ cells. With regard to this clone: Its antigen is undetermined.

Method: immunoSEQ multiplex PCR; TCRdb's copy keeps in-frame clones and lacks some. The data contain roughly 600,000 clones, roughly 98% of them singletons. Study-wide findings and caveats: Among donors, sharing of clonotypes was expected to be affected by sequencing depth. Naive subsets typically showed greater estimated richness than memory subsets.

The length of the CDR3 is 14 residues. The V end lost 0 bases, the J end lost 3 bases, and 6 bases lay between the germline ends. The germline CDR1 and CDR2 sequences are GTSNPN and SVGIG (reference sequence). The TCR originated in a man aged 25-40 years in good health. The chain is built from TRBV30 and TRBJ2-6; D uncertain. Sequenced sample: naive CD8+ T cells sorted from blood. The CDR3 is CAWSVGYGANVLTF. The CDR3 coding sequence is TGTGCCTGGAGTGTGGGGTATGGGGCCAACGTCCTGACTTTC.